This TCR beta chain is drawn from a study of molecular identifiers for immune sequencing clone quantification listed by TCRdb under 2018. A note on the overall study: For a replicate experiment, the RNA from either 20,000 or 100,000 naive CD8 T cells was divided into five aliquots, and four of those aliquots went on to sequencing. This methods study used CD8 T cells to benchmark TCR RNA copy counting and molecular-identifier clustering-based TCR repertoire sequencing (MIDCIRS). What the research found in general, with its limitations: Modeling estimated roughly 3 recovered TCR RNA copies per cell, compared with 9.5 to 10 by digital PCR, which implies about 30% capture efficiency. Highly expanded clone sizes could be underestimated if identical TCR molecules share a barcode. Without barcode sub-clustering, chimeric consensus sequences inflated TCR diversity; chimeras reached as high as 47%. In CMV-specific effector cells, over 99% of molecules were held by clones above 20 RNA copies, whereas under 1% of molecules were held by such clones in naive cells. Naive libraries contained spiked-in Jurkat TCR RNA (roughly 10 copies' worth), which is not part of the donor repertoire. Spiked-in Jurkat TCR RNA equal to a single cell's worth was reported to be detectable even within one million naive CD8 T cells.

The library was generated by PCR. The sequencing machine was a NextSeq 500. Bulk TCR libraries were made following a previously described method, with the TCR primers given in Table S5. The Qiagen AllPrep DNA/RNA kit was used to purify total RNA. Before any analysis, reads coming from multiple sequencing runs of the same library were combined into one pool. Under the source paper's analysis protocol: Reads were retained only if the reads had an exact TCR constant sequence, and the retained reads were trimmed to 150 nt and grouped according to their 12-nt molecular barcodes. Within each barcode group, reads were sub-clustered at a 15% Levenshtein threshold, and quality-weighted consensus sequences were built per RNA molecule. Non-functional sequences were removed, as were lower-count sequences one edit away from another. Barcode sub-clusters with fewer than 20% of the maximum read count were removed, based on fitting two negative binomial distributions. In TCRdb, the public reads were trimmed at Q25 with fastp and aligned with MiXCR, with productive beta chains retained. Each entry merges the rows of one CDR3 protein and shows their most common DNA and genes. The V and J calls were determined by TCRdb, not by the authors. The sample table contains about 330,000 distinct CDR3 sequences; only one count was recorded for about 22% of them. About 0.73% of the sample belongs to the ten largest clones.

This clonotype was seen only a few times. The antigen it recognizes is unknown. It has no much larger one-base neighbor in the sample; base qualities were not kept. Reading from cysteine to phenylalanine, the CDR3 counts 12 amino acids. The sequence is cut down to CDR3 DNA, 36 bases in frame from base 1. V is trimmed back by 5 bases and J by 6 bases, and the junction contains 4 bases that no gene match accounts for. Naive CD8 T cell libraries were made from approximately 20,000 to 1,000,000 sorted cells using 10%, 30% or 50% of purified RNA. Naive CD8 T cells, defined as CD8+CD4-CCR7+CD45RA+, were FACS-sorted into RLT Plus buffer on a BD FACSAria II. To test detection sensitivity, Jurkat RNA equivalent to ten TCR copies was spiked into samples of roughly 19,000-1,000,000 naive CD8 T cells. CD8 T cells were enriched with RosetteSep CD8+ T Cell Enrichment Cocktail and Ficoll-Paque, followed by ACK red cell lysis.

Sequenced sample: naive CD8+ T cells from blood, with Jurkat cell RNA spiked in. In the paper's terms, the cell subset or site label means: FACS-sorted CD8+CD4-CCR7+CD45RA+ naive T cells. This receptor was identified in a human donor in good health. Some libraries in this study had Jurkat cell RNA spiked in. The rearranged chain carries TRBV12-3 or TRBV12-4 and TRBJ2-7; 7 middle bases align to TRBD1. The CDR3 here reads CASSITGAEQYF. The nucleotide sequence reads as follows: TGTGCCAGCAGTATCACAGGGGCCGAGCAGTACTTC.